These 26 T cell receptor beta chains came from one sample sequenced in a study of blood T cell repertoires in COVID-19. TCRdb's copy holds only in-frame clones and misses some; the assay was immunoSEQ multiplex PCR. The sample has approximately 250,000 clones; about 82% are singletons. Sequences were obtained from peripheral blood. These TCRs come from a woman of 80 years or more with COVID-19, enrolled during active disease.

The chain links TRBV6-2 or TRBV6-3 to TRBJ2-1; D not certain. The germline V and J ends were trimmed by 3 bases and 3 bases, with 3 bases remaining between them. The CDR3 runs 12 residues. CDR1 and CDR2 (germline): MNHEY, SVGEGT. CDR3 sequence (DNA): TGTGCCAGCAGTTATAGCTACAATGAGCAGTTCTTC. Translation: CASSYSYNEQFF.

The chain combines TRBV28 with TRBJ2-7; perhaps TRBD1 as D (6 bases). CDR1 is MDHEN and CDR2 is SYDVKM in the germline V gene. The CDR3 is made up of 14 amino acids. Trimming removed 5 bases at V and 6 bases at J, with 17 bases between. The CDR3 loop reads CASSPQAGVGEQYF. The CDR3 region has the DNA TGTGCCAGCAGTCCCCAGGCAGGGGTTGGCGAGCAGTACTTC.

The chain couples TRBV9 to TRBJ1-6, with D unresolved. The V end was cut by 2 bases, the J end by 7 bases, with 10 bases between. This CDR3 spans 14 amino acids. CDR1 and CDR2 from the germline V gene are SGDLS and YYNGEE. The CDR3: CASSVGEWNSPLHF. The CDR3 nucleotides are TGTGCCAGCAGCGTTGGGGAGTGGAATTCACCCCTCCACTTT. Filled out from reference TRBV9 and TRBJ1-6, the complete variable domain reads DSGVTQTPKHLITATGQRVTLRCSPRSGDLSVYWYQQSLDQGLQFLIQYYNGEERAKGNILERFSAQQFPDLHSELNLSSLELGDSALYFCASSVGEWNSPLHFGNGTRLTVT.

The rearrangement uses TRBV28 and TRBJ1-2, with TRBD1 as a possible D gene (5 bases). V lost 3 bases to trimming and J lost 3 bases, with 14 bases between them. The CDR3 totals 15 residues. The V gene's germline CDR1 is MDHEN and CDR2 SYDVKM. This CDR3 reads CASSLGGGIDYGYTF. The CDR3, as DNA: TGTGCCAGCAGTTTGGGGGGGGGTATCGACTATGGCTACACCTTC.

V usage is TRBV4-2 and J usage is TRBJ2-2, with TRBD2 matching over 10 bases. Germline lookup yields CDR1 LGHNA and CDR2 YNFKEQ. The V gene end was trimmed by 4 bases and the J gene end by 1 base; junction bases not matched to a gene: 0. The CDR3 has 15 amino acids. CDR3 nucleotides: TGTGCCAGCAGCCCTAGCGGGGGGAACACCGGGGAGCTGTTTTTT. Translating it yields CASSPSGGNTGELFF.

The rearrangement links TRBV9 to TRBJ2-5, with 7 bases aligning to TRBD1. CDR1 is SGDLS, CDR2 YYNGEE, per germline. The CDR3 is made up of 14 amino acids. V was clipped by 3 bases and J by 5 bases; unmatched bases: 7. The CDR3 bases are TGTGCCAGCAGCGACGGGACAGAGAGGGAGACCCAGTACTTC. Its translation is CASSDGTERETQYF.

The chain carries TRBV5-6 and TRBJ2-3; TRBD2 is a possible D gene (6 bases). This CDR3 has 12 amino acids. Germline V gene lookup returns CDR1 SGHDT and CDR2 YYEEEE. V was clipped by 0 bases and J by 14 bases, with 13 bases between them. The CDR3 DNA is TGTGCCAGCAGCTTGGATGCGGGGCATCCGTATTTT. Translating it yields CASSLDAGHPYF.

This rearrangement joins TRBV5-1 to TRBJ2-3; D may be TRBD1 (5 bases). The CDR3 is 13 residues long. Between the trimmed V and J ends, which lost 0 bases and 3 bases, there was a span of 5 bases. Germline lookup yields CDR1 SGHRS and CDR2 YFSETQ. In DNA, the CDR3 is TGCGCCAGCAGCTTGGAGGGGACAGATACGCAGTATTTT. Translating gives CASSLEGTDTQYF.

In its sample, this clone was seen once. The chain uses TRBV5-5 and TRBJ2-5; 12 bases align to TRBD2. CDR1 is SGHKS, CDR2 YYEKEE, per germline (reference sequence). There are 17 residues in the CDR3. V gave up 2 bases and J gave up 5 bases; unmatched junction bases: 10. The CDR3 DNA is TGTGCCAGCAGCTTTTCAGCTAGCGGGGGGGCTTGGGAGACCCAGTACTTC. Residues: CASSFSASGGAWETQYF.

This sequence joins TRBV5-4 and TRBJ1-3; possible D gene TRBD1, 6 bases. The germline V gene has CDR1 SGHNT and CDR2 YYREEE (reference sequence). Trimming shortened V by 4 bases and J by 2 bases, and 19 bases separated the two germline ends. CDR3 length: 17 amino acids. The CDR3 nucleotides read TGTGCCAGCAGCCTCTCTCTTCCTACAGGGACTGGAAACACCATATATTTT. Amino acids: CASSLSLPTGTGNTIYF.

V usage is TRBV10-3 and J usage is TRBJ2-1; D call uncertain. V shed 0 bases and J shed 9 bases, with 6 bases lying between them. The CDR3 loop spans 12 amino acids. Germline V gene data show CDR1 as ENHRY and CDR2 as SYGVKD. The CDR3 spells CAISESVGEQFF. CDR3 bases: TGTGCCATCAGTGAGTCAGTCGGTGAGCAGTTCTTC.

This clone occurred a few times. The chain recombines TRBV18 with TRBJ1-2; 7 nucleotides agree with TRBD1. The CDR3 has 14 residues. The germline V gene encodes CDR1 KGHSH and CDR2 LQKENI. V lost 6 bases to trimming and J lost 5 bases; unmatched junction nucleotides: 9. The CDR3 protein is CASSTSQGPYGYTF. CDR3 bases: TGTGCCAGCTCCACATCACAGGGGCCGTATGGCTACACCTTC.

The chain links TRBV5-1 to TRBJ2-1, with D perhaps TRBD1 (6 bases). Trimming removed 4 bases at V and 6 bases at J, with 20 bases between. Germline V gives CDR1 SGHRS, CDR2 YFSETQ. The CDR3 totals 16 residues. This chain's CDR3 is CASSLVQGQYGNEQFF. The CDR3 region has the DNA TGCGCCAGCAGCCTGGTCCAGGGGCAATATGGCAATGAGCAGTTCTTC.

This chain uses TRBV28 with TRBJ2-2, with unresolved D. The CDR3 sequence is 13 residues long. Per germline, CDR1 MDHEN and CDR2 SYDVKM. V was trimmed by 5 bases and J by 6 bases, leaving 10 bases between them. This CDR3 is CASSTSNSGELFF. CDR3 DNA sequence: TGTGCCAGCAGTACCTCCAACTCCGGGGAGCTGTTTTTT.

The genes are TRBV4-1 and TRBJ2-1, with 14 positions matching TRBD2. There are 18 residues in the CDR3. V shed 0 bases, J shed 8 bases, and the junction held 9 bases outside the gene matches. Germline V gene lookup returns CDR1 MGHRA and CDR2 YSYEKL. CDR3: CASSQDLTSGGATDEQFF. In DNA, the CDR3 is TGCGCCAGCAGCCAAGACCTGACTAGCGGGGGGGCCACGGATGAGCAGTTCTTC.

This clone has a handful of counts. The chain employs TRBV28 and TRBJ1-5; 10 bases line up with TRBD1. The CDR3 contains 15 residues. Germline CDR1 reads MDHEN; CDR2 reads SYDVKM. Unmatched junction bases numbered 7, after V lost 4 bases and J lost 7 bases. The CDR3 nucleotides read TGTGCCAGCAGTTCGATTGGACAGGGGGTCCAGCCCCAGCATTTT. Protein sequence: CASSSIGQGVQPQHF.

J is TRBJ2-2 and V is TRBV7-2, with TRBD2 matching 8 bases. Germline CDR1 is SGHTA and CDR2 is FQGNSA. The trim removed 3 bases at V and 6 bases at J, leaving 6 bases unmatched. This CDR3 is 15 amino acids long. The CDR3 loop is CASSLKHGGAGELFF. The CDR3 DNA follows: TGTGCCAGCAGCTTGAAACACGGGGGGGCCGGGGAGCTGTTTTTT.

J is TRBJ1-5 and V is TRBV7-2; weak D call: TRBD1 (6 bases). Trimming took 0 bases from V and 6 from J, leaving 15 bases between them. The CDR3 loop spans 16 amino acids. The germline CDR1 and CDR2 sequences are SGHTA and FQGNSA. CDR3 sequence reads: CASSLAQGMAIQPQHF. As DNA, the CDR3 is TGTGCCAGCAGCTTAGCGCAGGGGATGGCAATTCAGCCCCAGCATTTT.

This chain joins TRBV19 and TRBJ1-6; TRBD1 might be the D (6 bases). CDR1 and CDR2 (germline): LNHDA, SQIVND (reference sequence). V was trimmed by 6 bases and J by 7 bases, leaving 16 bases between them. The CDR3 extends over 15 amino acids. CDR3 residues: CASRPRGQRNSPLHF. In DNA, the CDR3 is TGTGCCAGTAGACCCCGAGGACAGCGCAATTCACCCCTCCACTTT.

The chain links TRBV10-3 to TRBJ2-1; 10 bases fit TRBD2. Trimming took 6 bases from V and 8 from J; bases not matched to a gene: 1. CDR3 length: 12 residues. Germline lookup yields CDR1 ENHRY and CDR2 SYGVKD. The CDR3 sequence: CAIRGTSDEQFF. Here the CDR3 DNA reads TGTGCCATCAGGGGGACTAGCGATGAGCAGTTCTTC.

The chain has TRBV28 and TRBJ2-7; possible D gene TRBD1, 7 bases. Germline CDR1 reads MDHEN; CDR2 reads SYDVKM. This CDR3 is built from 14 residues. V was cut by 4 bases and J by 1 base, with 11 bases left in between. The chain's CDR3 is CASSSAGGSYEQYV. CDR3 bases: TGTGCCAGCAGTTCGGCAGGGGGGTCCTACGAGCAGTACGTC.

In its sample, this clone was seen once. In DNA form, the CDR3 reads TGTGCCAGCAGTTACTTAGGTCGTCCCGGAGGTGGCTACACCTTC. This gives the protein CASSYLGRPGGGYTF. The chain is built from TRBV6-5 and TRBJ1-2; D not resolved. V gave up 1 base and J gave up 7 bases, with 16 bases separating them. This CDR3 has 15 amino acids. Germline V gene sequence: CDR1 MNHEY, CDR2 SVGAGI.

This chain uses TRBV6-6 with TRBJ2-7; unclear D gene. Looked up from germline, CDR1 is MNHNY and CDR2 is SVGAGI (reference sequence). This CDR3 contains 13 residues. Trimming removed 2 bases from V and 5 bases from J, with 10 bases in between. CDR3 in amino acids: CASSYTAGDEQYF. The CDR3 region has the DNA TGTGCCAGCAGTTACACGGCAGGTGACGAGCAGTACTTC.

The CDR3 spells CASSASGGITDTQYF. The CDR3 DNA sequence: TGTGCCAGCTCAGCTAGCGGGGGGATCACAGATACGCAGTATTTT. This chain links TRBV18 with TRBJ2-3, with 11 bases fitting TRBD2. CDR1 is KGHSH, CDR2 LQKENI, per germline. V shed 5 bases and J 2 bases; nucleotides not matched to a gene: 3. The CDR3 extends over 15 amino acids.

In DNA form, the CDR3 reads TGTGCCAGCAGTGAAGTGGGGGGAGGCTACAATGAGCAGTTCTTC. This translates into CASSEVGGGYNEQFF. The gene calls are TRBV6-1 and TRBJ2-1, with TRBD2 as a possible D gene (6 bases). V was pared by 1 base and J by 3 bases, with 10 bases between. There are 15 residues in the CDR3. Germline V gene data show CDR1 as MNHNS and CDR2 as SASEGT.

The chain employs TRBV5-4 and TRBJ1-4; tentative D call: TRBD1 (5 bases). The CDR3 extends over 14 amino acids. Trimming removed 4 bases from V and 8 bases from J, with 15 bases in between. Per germline, CDR1 SGHNT and CDR2 YYREEE (reference sequence). CDR3 residues: CASSLRQSDEKLFF. As DNA, the CDR3 is TGTGCCAGCAGCCTCCGACAGTCAGACGAAAAACTGTTTTTT.